This T cell receptor beta chain was captured in a study of blood T cell repertoires in COVID-19. About the study: Both acute and convalescent COVID-19 samples were obtained from the United States, Italy and Spain.

In the source study's methods: Estimated nucleated cell counts came from reference gene primer amplification. Only in-frame clones appear in the TCRdb table, and some are missing; sequencing was by immunoSEQ multiplex PCR. V and J calls and clone size come straight from that table; D and trimming were deduced from the DNA. The top ten hold over 8.5% of the sample, which has 75,000 to 80,000 clones, around 89% seen once. The sequenced sample consisted of peripheral blood. The clonotype comes from a human donor in a cohort sampled during active COVID-19.

CDR3 region: CATSRPPGTGAADTQYF. The CDR3 bases are TGTGCCACCAGCCGCCCCCCCGGGACAGGGGCTGCAGATACGCAGTATTTT. J is TRBJ2-3 and V is TRBV15; 10 bases agree with TRBD1. V was pared by 5 bases and J by 4 bases, with 12 bases of the junction left unmatched. Germline V gives CDR1 LNHNV, CDR2 YYDKDF (reference sequence). There are 17 residues in the CDR3. Full variable domain (outside the CDR3, taken from reference TRBV15 and TRBJ2-3): DAMVIQNPRYQVTQFGKPVTLSCSQTLNHNVMYWYQQKSSQAPKLLFHYYDKDFNNEADTPDNFQSRRPNTSFCFLDIRSPGLGDTAMYLCATSRPPGTGAADTQYFGPGTRLTVL.